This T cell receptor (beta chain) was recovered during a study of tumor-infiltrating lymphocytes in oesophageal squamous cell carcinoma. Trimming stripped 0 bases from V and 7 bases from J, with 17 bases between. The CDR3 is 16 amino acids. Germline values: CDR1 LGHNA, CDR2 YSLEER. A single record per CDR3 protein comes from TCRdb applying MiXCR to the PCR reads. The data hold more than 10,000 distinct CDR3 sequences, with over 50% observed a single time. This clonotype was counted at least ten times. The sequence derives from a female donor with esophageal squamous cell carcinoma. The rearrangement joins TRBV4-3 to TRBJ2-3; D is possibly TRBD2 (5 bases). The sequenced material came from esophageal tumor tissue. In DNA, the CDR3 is TGCGCCAGCAGCCAAGATCGAGCGGTCCCTGGAAATACGCAGTATTTT. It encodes CASSQDRAVPGNTQYF.